The 7 T cell receptor beta chains given below trace back to one sample, sequenced in a study of blood T cell repertoires in COVID-19. Profiled with immunoSEQ multiplex PCR; TCRdb holds only in-frame clones, not every one. The sample contains roughly 500,000 clones, 80% to 90% of which appear only once. Sequenced input: peripheral blood. These receptors all come from a young man with COVID-19, enrolled during active disease.

The chain carries TRBV6-4 and TRBJ1-1, with D uncertain. CDR1 is MRHNA, CDR2 SNTAGT, per germline. This CDR3 spans 14 amino acids. The germline V and J ends were trimmed by 0 bases and 6 bases, with 11 bases remaining between them. Here the CDR3 reads CASSDSVGVAEAFF. CDR3 DNA: TGTGCCAGCAGTGACTCAGTCGGGGTTGCTGAAGCTTTCTTT.

The chain uses TRBV10-3 and TRBJ2-3; a possible D gene is TRBD1 (6 bases). The CDR3 runs to 18 residues. Germline V gene data show CDR1 as ENHRY and CDR2 as SYGVKD. V was pared by 0 bases and J by 0 bases, with 16 bases between. CDR3 protein: CAISESNRNRASTDTQYF. The CDR3 region has the DNA TGTGCCATCAGTGAGTCGAATCGAAACAGGGCTAGCACAGATACGCAGTATTTT.

The chain links TRBV4-1 to TRBJ2-7, with 9 bases that match TRBD1. CDR1 MGHRA and CDR2 YSYEKL come from the germline V gene. Trimming removed 6 bases from V and 3 bases from J; junction bases left unmatched: 9. CDR3 size: 15 residues. The CDR3 DNA reads as TGCGCCAGCAGTTTAGGCGGGACAGGGTTCTACGAGCAGTACTTC. This gives the protein CASSLGGTGFYEQYF.

V gene TRBV5-1 combines with J gene TRBJ1-2, with 9 nucleotides matching TRBD1. J was trimmed by 4 bases and V by 4 bases; bases with no gene match: 5. Germline V lookup: CDR1 SGHRS, CDR2 YFSETQ. The CDR3 runs 14 residues. The CDR3 bases are TGCGCCAGCAGCCTGGGACAGGGAGGCTATGGCTACACCTTC. Translated, it gives CASSLGQGGYGYTF.

V gene TRBV11-3 combines with J gene TRBJ2-1; TRBD2 aligns across 12 bases. Germline CDR1 and CDR2: SGHNT and YENEEA. V lost 4 bases to trimming and J lost 8 bases; unmatched junction nucleotides: 6. This CDR3 is built from 15 residues. Written as DNA, the CDR3 is TGTGCCAGCAGCTCCGGGACTAGCGGGTTGTATGAGCAGTTCTTC. Its translation: CASSSGTSGLYEQFF.

CDR3 sequence: CASQGSRDQPQHF. CDR3 DNA sequence: TGTGCCAGTCAAGGAAGTCGGGATCAGCCCCAGCATTTT. The V and J genes are TRBV18 and TRBJ1-5; no reliable D call. Trimming took 9 bases from V and 5 from J, leaving 14 bases between them. The CDR3 length is 13 residues. The germline V gene encodes CDR1 KGHSH and CDR2 LQKENI.

The chain has TRBV11-2 and TRBJ1-1, with D hard to call. V gave up 5 bases and J gave up 1 base, with 5 bases separating them. The CDR3 has 12 amino acids. Germline V gives CDR1 SGHAT, CDR2 FQNNGV. CDR3 nucleotide sequence: TGTGCCAGCAGCCACTCGAACACTGAAGCTTTCTTT. It codes for CASSHSNTEAFF.